This T cell receptor (beta chain) was profiled in a study of CD8+CD57+ T cells in acquired aplastic anemia (dated by TCRdb to the late 2010s). Some background on the complete study: On average, sorted CD4+ and CD8+ cells yielded roughly 3.4 ug of extracted DNA, with a range of 0.2 to 27.4 ug. A CD8+CD57+ expansion meant a frequency higher than the mean frequency seen in healthy subjects.

The CDR3 spans 15 residues, from the cysteine through the phenylalanine. The sequence is cut down to CDR3 DNA, 45 bases in frame from base 1. The germline V gene gives CDR1 as SGHTS and CDR2 as YDEGEE. V is clipped by 0 bases and J by 3 bases, and the sequence between their germline boundaries is 13 bases long. Patients chosen for sequencing had shown expansion of CD8+CD57+ cells by flow cytometry. Severe acquired aplastic anemia was diagnosed in all patients according to International Study of Aplastic Anemia and Agranulocytosis and Camitta criteria. No therapy had been received by the patients at the time of blood sampling. The study deep-sequenced TCR repertoires of sorted CD4+ and CD8+ blood T cells from severe aplastic anemia patients and healthy subjects. In the USA, patient enrollment took place under clinicaltrials.gov protocols 00001620, 01623167, 00001397, 00071045, 00081523 and 00961064. Ficoll-Paque density gradient centrifugation was used to isolate peripheral blood mononuclear cells. Before DNA was extracted, CD4+ and CD8+ T cells were sorted using either FACS or magnetic beads.

Genomic DNA served as template for TCR beta VDJ combination and CDR3 sequence profiling. An Illumina HiSeq 2000 was used for TCR repertoire sequencing. In the authors' own workflow: Repertoire assessment relied on Simpson's diversity index, CDR3 size and DJ length profiles, and TRBV/TRBJ rearrangement plots. The immunodominant clone was defined as the most abundant DNA sequence in deep sequencing data. CDR3 amino acid sequences were checked for sharing between subjects and were compared against published repertoires and the VDJdb database. The public reads were quality trimmed at Q25 with fastp and then assembled into clones with MiXCR by TCRdb, keeping productive beta chains. Rows merge per CDR3 protein into single entries with the most common DNA and genes. None of the V and J calls come from the authors' own analysis; TCRdb made them. This sample is represented by some 120,000 distinct CDR3 sequences; over 30% of them were singletons. The ten largest clones represent over 2% of the sample.

The investigation overall reported the following: CD8+ Simpson's diversity did not differ significantly between patients and healthy controls (P=0.060). Over 25 CD8+ CDR3 sequences were found in both patients and controls but appeared to be highly expressed in patients and within the immunodominant clones of the patients.

This clonotype has ten or more counts. Its antigen is still unknown. The input lacks base qualities; no much larger clone sits a single base away. The V gene is TRBV5-8 and the J gene is TRBJ2-7, with no confident D gene call. This sequence was found in a human donor with aplastic anemia. The source material was sorted CD4+, CD8+, or CD8+CD57+ T cells (not recorded which) from PBMCs. CDR3 loop: CASSLAGVGFYEQYF. The DNA sequence is TGTGCCAGCAGCTTGGCCGGAGTCGGTTTCTACGAGCAGTACTTC.